The 32 T cell receptor beta chains given below trace back to one sample, sequenced in a study of T cell responses to AZD1222 COVID-19 vaccine. Repertoires were generated with immunoSEQ multiplex PCR, while TCRdb's copy carries only in-frame clones and drops some. The repertoire holds some 150,000 clones, with roughly nine tenths as singletons. The sample consisted of peripheral blood, taken 28 days after the second AZD1222 dose. These receptors were obtained from an adult who received the AZD1222 COVID-19 vaccine.

The genes are TRBV18 and TRBJ1-2; maybe TRBD1 (6 bases). Per germline, CDR1 KGHSH and CDR2 LQKENI. The CDR3 runs to 19 residues. Trimming shortened V by 3 bases and J by 0 bases, and 23 bases separated the two germline ends. CDR3 residues: CASSPMGWMQGLTNYGYTF. CDR3 nucleotides: TGTGCCAGCTCACCCATGGGTTGGATGCAGGGGTTAACTAACTATGGCTACACCTTC.

This chain joins TRBV19 and TRBJ1-4; maybe TRBD1 (5 bases). Germline lookup yields CDR1 LNHDA and CDR2 SQIVND (reference sequence). The CDR3 is made up of 14 amino acids. V was cut by 7 bases and J by 4 bases, with 13 bases left in between. The DNA for the CDR3 is TGTGCCAGTATGACGAGGGGCTATAATGAAAAACTGTTTTTT. Its protein product is CASMTRGYNEKLFF.

The rearrangement joins TRBV30 to TRBJ2-3, with D possibly TRBD1 on 6 matching bases. This CDR3 has 13 amino acids. CDR1 and CDR2 from the germline V gene are GTSNPN and SVGIG (reference sequence). V lost 4 bases and J 13 bases, leaving 21 bases between the germline ends. CDR3 DNA: TGTGCCTGGACTCTGCAGGGGTCCCACCCTAAGTATTTT. It specifies CAWTLQGSHPKYF.

The genes are TRBV4-2 and TRBJ1-1; no definite D call. This CDR3 is 15 amino acids long. The germline V gene has CDR1 LGHNA and CDR2 YNFKEQ. V dropped 4 bases and J dropped 0 bases, with 12 bases sitting between them. The CDR3 here is CASSPSPGLNTEAFF. CDR3 coding DNA: TGTGCCAGCAGCCCCTCCCCTGGGCTGAACACTGAAGCTTTCTTT.

J is TRBJ2-1 and V is TRBV2; D gene unclear. The CDR3 length is 12 residues. V was shortened by 4 bases and J by 4 bases, with 5 bases between the two germline ends. Looked up from germline, CDR1 is SNHLY and CDR2 is FYNNEI. In DNA, the CDR3 is TGTGCCAGCAGTGGACGGTACAATGAGCAGTTCTTC. Translation gives CASSGRYNEQFF. Full variable domain (missing parts from reference TRBV2 and TRBJ2-1): EPEVTQTPSHQVTQMGQEVILRCVPISNHLYFYWYRQILGQKVEFLVSFYNNEISEKSEIFDDQFSVERPDGSNFTLKIRSTKLEDSAMYFCASSGRYNEQFFGPGTRLTVL.

V gene TRBV19 combines with J gene TRBJ2-3; maybe TRBD2 (6 bases). The CDR3 covers 19 residues. The V gene lost 5 bases and the J gene lost 0 bases, with 24 bases spanning the gap. The V gene's germline CDR1 is LNHDA and CDR2 SQIVND (reference sequence). This CDR3 is CASSPGGRTLPHSTDTQYF. CDR3 DNA sequence: TGTGCCAGTAGTCCCGGGGGTAGGACCCTACCCCACAGCACAGATACGCAGTATTTT.

The chain uses TRBV6-5 and TRBJ1-5; D possibly corresponds to TRBD1 (6 bases). The CDR3 spans 14 residues. Germline CDR1 MNHEY, CDR2 SVGAGI. The V gene lost 6 bases and the J gene lost 5 bases, with 14 bases spanning the gap. CDR3 in DNA: TGTGCCAGCAGGAGTATAGGGGGTTATCAGCCCCAGCATTTT. Its translation is CASRSIGGYQPQHF.

The rearrangement links TRBV7-2 to TRBJ2-1; 8 bases are a match to TRBD2. CDR1 and CDR2 (germline): SGHTA, FQGNSA. The CDR3 sequence is 15 residues long. J gave up 7 bases and V 5 bases, and 10 bases lay outside the gene matches. The chain's CDR3 is CASSGGVVAGNEQFF. The CDR3 DNA follows: TGTGCCAGCAGCGGGGGCGTGGTAGCGGGGAATGAGCAGTTCTTC.

V gene TRBV19 combines with J gene TRBJ1-4; 12 bases are a match to TRBD1. The CDR3 length is 15 residues. Germline trimming cut 8 bases from V and 2 bases from J; bases unmatched to any gene: 3. CDR1 and CDR2 from the germline V gene are LNHDA and SQIVND (reference sequence). Here the CDR3 DNA reads TGTGCCAGTGGGACAGGGGGCGTGACTAATGAAAAACTGTTTTTT. This encodes CASGTGGVTNEKLFF.

The chain combines TRBV11-3 with TRBJ1-5; TRBD1 aligns across 8 bases. This CDR3 is built from 20 residues. The ends lost 5 bases at V and 0 bases at J; junction bases unmatched: 18. Per the germline V gene, CDR1 is SGHNT and CDR2 is YENEEA. Written as DNA, the CDR3 is TGTGCCAGCAGCAGAAATATGGACAGGGTATTTCCTTATAGCAATCAGCCCCAGCATTTT. Amino acid sequence: CASSRNMDRVFPYSNQPQHF. Variable domain in full (rest from reference TRBV11-3 and TRBJ1-5): EAGVVQSPRYKIIEKKQPVAFWCNPISGHNTLYWYLQNLGQGPELLIRYENEEAVDDSQLPKDRFSAERLKGVDSTLKIQPAELGDSAVYLCASSRNMDRVFPYSNQPQHFGDGTRLSIL.

V usage is TRBV19 and J usage is TRBJ1-2; 7 bases are a match to TRBD1. The CDR3 loop spans 14 amino acids. The J segment lost 3 bases and the V segment lost 4 bases, leaving 5 bases of the junction unmatched. Germline V gives CDR1 LNHDA, CDR2 SQIVND (reference sequence). The CDR3 sequence: CASSTRQGDYGYTF. The DNA of the CDR3 is TGTGCCAGTAGTACCCGGCAGGGGGACTATGGCTACACCTTC.

V gene TRBV28 combines with J gene TRBJ1-4; D gene unclear. The CDR3 totals 14 residues. Germline assignment: CDR1 MDHEN and CDR2 SYDVKM. V gave up 5 bases and J gave up 8 bases, with 15 bases separating them. CDR3 in amino acids: CASSTDGLVEKLFF. Written as DNA, the CDR3 is TGTGCCAGCAGTACGGACGGCTTGGTAGAAAAACTGTTTTTT.

The chain combines TRBV30 with TRBJ1-5; TRBD1 might be the D (6 bases). CDR1 is GTSNPN, CDR2 SVGIG, per germline (reference sequence). The CDR3 is 14 residues long. Trimming left V 0 bases short and J 3 bases short, with 9 bases between. CDR3 region: CAWSVGQINQPQHF. CDR3 bases: TGTGCCTGGAGTGTCGGACAGATCAATCAGCCCCAGCATTTT.

The chain uses TRBV6-5 and TRBJ2-3; D is undetermined. This CDR3 is built from 14 residues. V was trimmed by 10 bases and J by 4 bases, leaving 18 bases between them. From germline, CDR1 is MNHEY and CDR2 SVGAGI. For the CDR3, the DNA is TGTGCCACCGAAGAGGAAACACCCGCAGATACGCAGTATTTT. Its protein is CATEEETPADTQYF.

This clone was observed a single time. The chain links TRBV6-2 or TRBV6-3 to TRBJ2-1; TRBD1 is a possible D gene (6 bases). CDR1 and CDR2 from the germline V gene are MNHEY and SVGEGT. V was pared by 4 bases and J by 4 bases, with 17 bases between. The CDR3 covers 16 residues. The CDR3 region is CASSLLTGHSYNEQFF. In DNA, the CDR3 is TGTGCCAGCAGTTTACTCACGGGACATTCATACAATGAGCAGTTCTTC.

In this sample, this clone turned up once. The gene calls are TRBV6-5 and TRBJ2-2; maybe TRBD2 (6 bases). This CDR3 spans 15 amino acids. Trimming removed 6 bases at V and 3 bases at J, with 14 bases between. Germline CDR1 is MNHEY and CDR2 is SVGAGI. DNA for the CDR3: TGTGCCAGCAGAACAGACTGGGGGGACACCGGGGAGCTGTTTTTT. The encoded protein is CASRTDWGDTGELFF.

The rearrangement links TRBV6-5 to TRBJ2-4, with 7 bases aligning to TRBD2. This CDR3 region has 14 residues. V trimming: 0 bases; J trimming: 9 bases; junction bases outside the gene matches: 5. CDR1 is MNHEY and CDR2 is SVGAGI in the germline V gene. The CDR3 loop is CASSYSRGEGIQYF. In DNA form, the CDR3 reads TGTGCCAGCAGTTACTCGAGAGGGGAGGGCATTCAGTACTTC.

This clone was seen a few times. J is TRBJ1-1 and V is TRBV19; possible D gene TRBD1, 6 bases. The germline CDR1 and CDR2 sequences are LNHDA and SQIVND (reference sequence). Trimming pared 5 bases from V and 0 bases from J, leaving 10 bases between. The CDR3 extends over 14 amino acids. CDR3 DNA: TGTGCCAGTAGTTCGACAGGTTTGAACACTGAAGCTTTCTTT. This encodes CASSSTGLNTEAFF.

Details on this clone: At the DNA level, this CDR3 is encoded by other sequences in the same sample as well. The chain carries TRBV3-1 (or the pseudogene TRBV3-2) and TRBJ1-5; D not resolved. V lost 3 bases and J lost 1, with 4 bases in between. The germline V gene encodes CDR1 LGHDT and CDR2 YNNKEL (reference sequence). This CDR3 is 13 amino acids long. This chain's CDR3 is CASSQASNQPQHF. The CDR3 coding sequence is TGTGCCAGCAGCCAGGCAAGCAATCAGCCCCAGCATTTT.

The genes are TRBV14 and TRBJ2-7; 10 bases align to TRBD1. The trim removed 4 bases at V and 4 bases at J, leaving 7 bases unmatched. CDR3 length: 15 amino acids. The germline V gene has CDR1 SGHDN and CDR2 FVKESK. The CDR3 loop reads CASSPRDRGYYEQYF. The CDR3 DNA follows: TGTGCCAGCAGCCCCCGGGACAGGGGTTATTACGAGCAGTACTTC.

The genes are TRBV6-2 or TRBV6-3 and TRBJ2-7; TRBD2 matches at 10 bases. The trim removed 0 bases at V and 3 bases at J, leaving 5 bases unmatched. CDR1 is MNHEY and CDR2 is SVGEGT in the germline V gene. The CDR3 has 16 amino acids. CDR3 in amino acids: CASSYSRASGSYEQYF. The CDR3 coding sequence is TGTGCCAGCAGTTACTCGAGGGCTAGCGGGAGCTACGAGCAGTACTTC.

The chain is built from TRBV5-1 and TRBJ2-2, with a possible D match to TRBD1 (6 bases). This CDR3 has 16 residues. Trimming removed 4 bases at V and 0 bases at J, with 13 bases between. CDR1 and CDR2 (germline): SGHRS, YFSETQ. This CDR3 is CASSETGSTNTGELFF. CDR3 nucleotide sequence: TGCGCCAGCAGCGAAACAGGGTCCACGAACACCGGGGAGCTGTTTTTT.

The chain uses TRBV7-9 and TRBJ2-7; D gene uncertain. Trimming stripped 1 base from V and 5 bases from J, with 6 bases between. Germline lookup yields CDR1 SEHNR and CDR2 FQNEAQ (reference sequence). The CDR3 has 12 amino acids. This CDR3 reads CASSLVSDEQYF. CDR3 nucleotide sequence: TGTGCCAGCAGCTTAGTAAGTGACGAGCAGTACTTC.

The gene calls are TRBV5-6 and TRBJ2-3, with 10 bases fitting TRBD2. This CDR3 is 17 amino acids long. With V trimmed by 0 bases and J by 4 bases, 8 bases remained unmatched. CDR1 is SGHDT and CDR2 is YYEEEE in the germline V gene. The CDR3 nucleotides read TGTGCCAGCAGCTTGGCGCGGCTAGCGGGAGTCCCAGATACGCAGTATTTT. It yields the protein CASSLARLAGVPDTQYF.

The chain couples TRBV4-2 to TRBJ1-2, with unresolved D. The CDR3 spans 11 residues. V gave up 0 bases and J gave up 8 bases, with 4 bases separating them. From germline, CDR1 is LGHNA and CDR2 YNFKEQ. CDR3 protein: CASSQEGGYTF. CDR3 sequence (DNA): TGTGCCAGCAGCCAAGAGGGGGGCTACACCTTC.

V and J are TRBV10-3 and TRBJ1-2; a weak D match, TRBD1 (6 bases). Germline lookup yields CDR1 ENHRY and CDR2 SYGVKD. The CDR3 contains 13 residues. V dropped 2 bases and J dropped 4 bases, with 8 bases sitting between them. The DNA for the CDR3 is TGTGCCATCAGTGAGGGACAGAGCTATGGCTACACCTTC. Protein sequence: CAISEGQSYGYTF.

The chain carries TRBV20-1 and TRBJ1-1, with unresolved D. Between the trimmed V and J ends, which lost 2 bases and 6 bases, there was a span of 4 bases. From germline, CDR1 is DFQATT and CDR2 SNEGSKA (reference sequence). The CDR3 consists of 10 residues. The CDR3 nucleotides read TGCAGTGCTAGAATCCCTGAAGCTTTCTTT. This gives the protein CSARIPEAFF.

This clone was detected a few times. This chain connects TRBV5-6 to TRBJ1-2; the match to TRBD1 covers 8 bases. The V gene end was trimmed by 10 bases and the J gene end by 14 bases; junction bases not matched to a gene: 16. CDR1 is SGHDT, CDR2 YYEEEE, per germline. The CDR3 consists of 12 residues. CDR3 DNA sequence: TGTGCCTCACAATACCAAGCAGGGGGCCCTACCTTC. Translating gives CASQYQAGGPTF.

The rearrangement uses TRBV30 and TRBJ1-5; 7 nucleotides align to TRBD1. Germline CDR1 and CDR2: GTSNPN and SVGIG (reference sequence). This CDR3 spans 14 amino acids. V dropped 1 base and J dropped 5; count of bases not matched to a gene: 5. CDR3 in DNA: TGTGCCTGGAGTGCGGAGACAGGGTATCAGCCCCAGCATTTT. The encoded protein is CAWSAETGYQPQHF. Full variable domain (rest looked up from reference TRBV30 and TRBJ1-5): SQTIHQWPATLVQPVGSPLSLECTVEGTSNPNLYWYRQAAGRGLQLLFYSVGIGQISSEVPQNLSASRPQDRQFILSSKKLLLSDSGFYLCAWSAETGYQPQHFGDGTRLSIL.

V is TRBV7-2 and J is TRBJ1-4; D is uncertain. This CDR3 has 13 residues. Trimming took off 4 bases at V and 5 bases at J, with 8 bases between the two ends. Germline V gene lookup returns CDR1 SGHTA and CDR2 FQGNSA. The CDR3: CASSWTVNEKLFF. The CDR3 coding sequence is TGTGCCAGCAGCTGGACCGTAAATGAAAAACTGTTTTTT.

The genes are TRBV4-2 and TRBJ2-5; possibly TRBD2 for D (6 bases). The CDR3 totals 17 residues. Between the trimmed V and J ends, which lost 0 bases and 1 base, there was a span of 15 bases. Germline V lookup: CDR1 LGHNA, CDR2 YNFKEQ. CDR3 nucleotides: TGTGCCAGCAGCCAAGATTCGGGACTGGCCGTCCAAGAGACCCAGTACTTC. Translated, it gives CASSQDSGLAVQETQYF.

Points on this clone: Other DNA sequences from this sample encode an identical CDR3 as well. The chain links TRBV28 to TRBJ2-7; D gene uncertain. Germline V gene lookup returns CDR1 MDHEN and CDR2 SYDVKM. CDR3 size: 11 residues. V dropped 1 base and J dropped 7 bases, with 5 bases sitting between them. The CDR3 DNA reads TGTGCCAGCAGTTTATCGAGGGAGCAGTACTTC. Its translation is CASSLSREQYF.